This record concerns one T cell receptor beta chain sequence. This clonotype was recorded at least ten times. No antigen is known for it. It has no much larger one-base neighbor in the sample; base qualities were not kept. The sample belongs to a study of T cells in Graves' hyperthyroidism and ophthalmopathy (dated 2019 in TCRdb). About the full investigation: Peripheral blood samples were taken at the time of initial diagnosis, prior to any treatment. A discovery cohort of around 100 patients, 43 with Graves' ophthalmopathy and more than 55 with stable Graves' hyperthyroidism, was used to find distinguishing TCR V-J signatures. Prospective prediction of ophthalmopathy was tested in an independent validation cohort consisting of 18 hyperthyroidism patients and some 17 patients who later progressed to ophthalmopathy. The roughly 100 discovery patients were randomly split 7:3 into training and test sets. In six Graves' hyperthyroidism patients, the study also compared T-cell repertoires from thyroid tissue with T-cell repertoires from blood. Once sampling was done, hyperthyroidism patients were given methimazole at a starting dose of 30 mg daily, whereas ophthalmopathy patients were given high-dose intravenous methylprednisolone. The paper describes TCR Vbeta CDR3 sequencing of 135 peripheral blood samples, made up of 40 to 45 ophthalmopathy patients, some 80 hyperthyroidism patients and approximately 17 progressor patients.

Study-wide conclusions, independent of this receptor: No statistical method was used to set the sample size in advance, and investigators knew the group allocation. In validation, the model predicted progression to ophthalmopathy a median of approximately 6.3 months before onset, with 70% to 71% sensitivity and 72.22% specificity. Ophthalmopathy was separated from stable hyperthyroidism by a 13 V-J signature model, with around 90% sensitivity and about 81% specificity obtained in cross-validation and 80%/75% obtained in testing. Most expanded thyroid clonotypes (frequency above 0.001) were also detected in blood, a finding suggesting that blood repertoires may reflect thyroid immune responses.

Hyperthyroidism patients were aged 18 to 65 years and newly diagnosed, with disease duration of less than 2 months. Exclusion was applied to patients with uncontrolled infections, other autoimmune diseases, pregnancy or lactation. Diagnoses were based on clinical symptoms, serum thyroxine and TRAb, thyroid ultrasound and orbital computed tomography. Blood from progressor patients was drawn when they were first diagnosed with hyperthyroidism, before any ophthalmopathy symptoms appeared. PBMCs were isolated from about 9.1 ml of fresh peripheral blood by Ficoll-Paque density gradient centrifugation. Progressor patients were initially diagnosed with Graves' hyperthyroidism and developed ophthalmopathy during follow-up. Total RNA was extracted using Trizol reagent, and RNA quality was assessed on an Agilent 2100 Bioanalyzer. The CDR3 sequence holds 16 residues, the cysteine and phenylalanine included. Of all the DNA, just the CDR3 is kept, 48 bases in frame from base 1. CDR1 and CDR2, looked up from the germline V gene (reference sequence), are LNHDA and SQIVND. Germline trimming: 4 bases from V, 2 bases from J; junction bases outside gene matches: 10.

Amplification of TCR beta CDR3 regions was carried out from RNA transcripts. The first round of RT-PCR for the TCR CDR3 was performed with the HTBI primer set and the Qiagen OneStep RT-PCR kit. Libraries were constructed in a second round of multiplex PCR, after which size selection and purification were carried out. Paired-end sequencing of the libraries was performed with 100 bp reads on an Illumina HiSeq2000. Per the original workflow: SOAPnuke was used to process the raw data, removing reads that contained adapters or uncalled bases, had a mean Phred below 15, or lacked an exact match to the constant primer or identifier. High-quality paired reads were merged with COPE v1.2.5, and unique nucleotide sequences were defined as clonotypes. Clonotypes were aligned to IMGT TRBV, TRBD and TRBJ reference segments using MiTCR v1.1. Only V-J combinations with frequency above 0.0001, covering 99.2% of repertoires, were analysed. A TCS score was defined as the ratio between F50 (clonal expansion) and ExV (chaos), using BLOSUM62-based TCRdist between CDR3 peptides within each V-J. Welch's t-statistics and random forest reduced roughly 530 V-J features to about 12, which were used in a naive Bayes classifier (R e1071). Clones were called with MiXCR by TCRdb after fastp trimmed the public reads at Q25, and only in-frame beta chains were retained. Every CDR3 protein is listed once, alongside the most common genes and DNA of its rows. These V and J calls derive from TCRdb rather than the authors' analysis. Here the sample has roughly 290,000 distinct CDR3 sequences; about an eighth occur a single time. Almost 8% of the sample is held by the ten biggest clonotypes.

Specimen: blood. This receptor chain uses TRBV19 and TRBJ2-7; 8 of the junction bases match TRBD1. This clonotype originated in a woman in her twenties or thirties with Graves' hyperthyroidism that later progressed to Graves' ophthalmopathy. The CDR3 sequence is CASSTDGQGYTYEQYF. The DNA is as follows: TGTGCCAGTAGTACCGACGGACAGGGATATACCTACGAGCAGTACTTC.